Given below is one TCR beta chain in context. In the authors' methods: The assay estimated nucleated cells by amplifying reference gene primers. TCRdb keeps only in-frame clones here, not all; method: immunoSEQ multiplex PCR. The V and J calls and the clone size are those of that table, but D and trimming were determined from the DNA. The sample holds some 140,000 clones, 75% to 95% seen once. There are 16 residues in the CDR3. V trimming: 2 bases; J trimming: 4 bases; junction bases outside the gene matches: 9. The V gene's germline CDR1 is MNHEY and CDR2 SVGAGI. The data derive from a study of blood T cell repertoires in COVID-19.

The origin of this receptor is a man aged 45-60 years with acute or convalescent COVID-19. The chain recombines TRBV6-5 with TRBJ1-2; TRBD1 matches 8 bases. Sequencing used peripheral blood. Here the CDR3 reads CASSYSIQGAGYGYTF. The CDR3 nucleotides read TGTGCCAGCAGTTACAGCATTCAGGGGGCCGGCTATGGCTACACCTTC.